The 25 T cell receptor beta chains given below trace back to one sample, sequenced in a study of sequential checkpoint blockade in melanoma. Treatment defined: randomized to nivolumab then ipilimumab (arm A) or the reverse (arm B). Clones were read by immunoSEQ multiplex PCR, and TCRdb kept only the in-frame ones, dropping some. The sample records 18,000 or so clones, under 65% being singletons. This specimen was CD8+ T cells sorted from blood (inferred from file names), taken from a patient given nivolumab and ipilimumab in sequence. The source is a human donor with melanoma.

A few counts support this clone. This chain uses TRBV6-5 with TRBJ2-1; TRBD2 matches at 13 bases. Per germline, CDR1 MNHEY and CDR2 SVGAGI. V gave up 2 bases and J gave up 2 bases; unmatched junction bases: 0. This CDR3 has 16 amino acids. CDR3 amino acids: CASSYGTSGTYNEQFF. As DNA, the CDR3 is TGTGCCAGCAGTTACGGGACTAGCGGGACCTACAATGAGCAGTTCTTC.

This chain connects TRBV5-1 to TRBJ2-1; TRBD1 might be the D (6 bases). CDR3 length: 15 residues. V was pared by 0 bases and J by 2 bases, with 9 bases between. From germline, CDR1 is SGHRS and CDR2 YFSETQ. DNA for the CDR3: TGCGCCAGCAGCTTGGAGGGGGTAACCTACAATGAGCAGTTCTTC. Encoded protein: CASSLEGVTYNEQFF.

The rearrangement links TRBV7-9 to TRBJ2-7, with 11 bases lining up with TRBD1. V lost 4 bases to trimming and J lost 1 base; unmatched junction nucleotides: 3. The CDR3 length is 15 residues. Germline V gene lookup returns CDR1 SEHNR and CDR2 FQNEAQ (reference sequence). The CDR3 spells CASSSDRGRSYEQYF. Written as DNA, the CDR3 is TGTGCCAGCAGCTCGGACAGGGGGCGTTCCTACGAGCAGTACTTC. Together with reference TRBV7-9 and TRBJ2-7, the CDR3 gives the full variable domain: DTGVSQNPRHKITKRGQNVTFRCDPISEHNRLYWYRQTLGQGPEFLTYFQNEAQLEKSRLLSDRFSAERPKGSFSTLEIQRTEQGDSAMYLCASSSDRGRSYEQYFGPGTRLTVT.

This sequence joins TRBV28 and TRBJ2-7, with a possible D match to TRBD2 (6 bases). Trimming shortened V by 6 bases and J by 13 bases, and 28 bases separated the two germline ends. The length of the CDR3 is 15 residues. CDR1 and CDR2 (germline): MDHEN, SYDVKM. This CDR3 reads CASRERVKGRKSYYF. Here the CDR3 DNA reads TGTGCCAGCAGGGAGCGGGTTAAGGGTCGGAAATCGTACTACTTC.

CDR3 bases: TGTGCCAGCAGCTCTGAGGACAGGGCCGGCACCGGGGAGCTGTTTTTT. This encodes CASSSEDRAGTGELFF. This chain connects TRBV7-3 to TRBJ2-2; the match to TRBD1 covers 8 bases. Germline values: CDR1 SGHTA, CDR2 FQGTGA. The CDR3 runs 16 residues. J lost 4 bases, V lost 4 bases, and 8 bases had no gene match.

In its sample, this clone is medium-sized. This chain joins TRBV4-1 and TRBJ1-3; 7 bases are shared with TRBD1. V dropped 4 bases and J dropped 0; count of bases not matched to a gene: 3. The V gene's germline CDR1 is MGHRA and CDR2 YSYEKL. The CDR3 has 15 residues. CDR3 DNA sequence: TGCGCCAGCAGCCGGGACAGCAGCTCTGGAAACACCATATATTTT. This gives the protein CASSRDSSSGNTIYF.

V and J are TRBV21-1 and TRBJ1-5; whether TRBD1, the table's D call, matches the DNA was not checked. TRBV21-1 constitutes a pseudogene. The CDR3 extends over 18 amino acids. CDR3 in DNA: TGTGCCAGCAGCAATCCCCGACAGGGGGTGTTGGGCAATCAGCCCCAGCATTTT. It translates to CASSNPRQGVLGNQPQHF.

The CDR3 here is CASSSPGLAGAEQFF. As DNA, the CDR3 is TGTGCCAGCAGTTCTCCGGGACTAGCGGGAGCTGAGCAGTTCTTC. The chain couples TRBV25-1 to TRBJ2-1; TRBD2 matches 14 bases. Per germline, CDR1 MGHDK and CDR2 SYGVNS. CDR3 size: 15 residues. V dropped 5 bases and J dropped 9; count of bases not matched to a gene: 6.

The rearrangement uses TRBV19 and TRBJ2-7; TRBD2 matches at 7 bases. This CDR3 spans 15 amino acids. Germline V gene sequence: CDR1 LNHDA, CDR2 SQIVND (reference sequence). The V and J ends lost 1 base and 0 bases, in that order; junction bases with no gene match: 3. As DNA, the CDR3 is TGTGCCAGTAGTATAGTAGCGGGCAGCTCCTACGAGCAGTACTTC. Translated, it gives CASSIVAGSSYEQYF.

This clone was detected only a few times. The chain has TRBV29-1 and TRBJ2-2; TRBD2 is a possible D gene (6 bases). CDR3 length: 13 amino acids. Germline values: CDR1 SQVTM, CDR2 ANQGSEA. The V and J ends lost 4 bases and 0 bases respectively, with 6 bases between them. Written as DNA, the CDR3 is TGCAGCGTTGGACTAGCGAACACCGGGGAGCTGTTTTTT. Its translation is CSVGLANTGELFF.

The rearrangement uses TRBV7-8 and TRBJ1-1; perhaps TRBD1 as D (5 bases). The V and J ends lost 0 bases and 0 bases respectively, with 11 bases between them. Germline V gives CDR1 SGHVS, CDR2 FQNEAQ. CDR3 length: 16 amino acids. The CDR3 DNA is TGTGCCAGCAGCTTAGCAGGGGTCCAGATGAACACTGAAGCTTTCTTT. It specifies CASSLAGVQMNTEAFF.

The chain combines TRBV7-6 with TRBJ2-1; TRBD2 agrees at 13 bases. Germline lookup yields CDR1 SGHVS and CDR2 FNYEAQ. Unmatched junction bases numbered 11, after V lost 5 bases and J lost 7 bases. This CDR3 has 17 amino acids. The CDR3 nucleotides read TGTGCCAGCAGCGAACCGACTAGCGGGGGGTCTCATAATGAGCAGTTCTTC. It is translated as CASSEPTSGGSHNEQFF.

The chain joins TRBV7-9 to TRBJ2-7; 10 bases agree with TRBD1. This CDR3 region has 18 residues. CDR1 and CDR2 from the germline V gene are SEHNR and FQNEAQ (reference sequence). With 6 bases clipped from V and 2 bases from J, the junction kept 16 bases outside the gene matches. The CDR3 DNA reads as TGTGCCAGCAGTTCAACGCTCAGCCTGGGACAGGGGCCCTACGAGCAGTACTTC. This translates into CASSSTLSLGQGPYEQYF.

The chain uses TRBV9 and TRBJ1-4, with 9 positions matching TRBD1. Unmatched junction bases numbered 4, after V lost 2 bases and J lost 8 bases. Germline V gene lookup returns CDR1 SGDLS and CDR2 YYNGEE. CDR3 length: 14 amino acids. CDR3 bases: TGTGCCAGCAGCGTCACAGGGGGCGAGGAAAAACTGTTTTTT. Its translation is CASSVTGGEEKLFF.

This chain uses TRBV2 with TRBJ1-2; D gene uncertain. The CDR3 extends over 14 amino acids. V was shortened by 5 bases and J by 5 bases, with 15 bases between the two germline ends. CDR1 and CDR2 (germline): SNHLY, FYNNEI. The CDR3 DNA follows: TGTGCCAGCAGTCCGTTGGACGGGATATATGGCTACACCTTC. It codes for CASSPLDGIYGYTF.

The chain uses TRBV7-9 and TRBJ1-1, with D perhaps TRBD1 (5 bases). Germline CDR1 is SEHNR and CDR2 is FQNEAQ (reference sequence). The V and J ends lost 5 bases and 4 bases respectively, with 14 bases between them. The CDR3 is made up of 14 amino acids. The CDR3 loop reads CASSPQGGSTEAFF. In nucleotides, the CDR3 is TGTGCCAGCAGCCCCCAGGGTGGGTCCACTGAAGCTTTCTTT. Full variable domain (outside the CDR3, taken from reference TRBV7-9 and TRBJ1-1): DTGVSQNPRHKITKRGQNVTFRCDPISEHNRLYWYRQTLGQGPEFLTYFQNEAQLEKSRLLSDRFSAERPKGSFSTLEIQRTEQGDSAMYLCASSPQGGSTEAFFGQGTRLTVV.

The rearrangement uses TRBV27 and TRBJ2-7; the match to TRBD2 covers 7 bases. This CDR3 comprises 13 residues. With V trimmed by 3 bases and J by 4 bases, 3 bases remained unmatched. CDR1 MNHEY and CDR2 SMNVEV come from the germline V gene (reference sequence). The CDR3 protein is CASSLGGTYEQYF. CDR3 coding DNA: TGTGCCAGCAGTTTGGGGGGGACGTACGAGCAGTACTTC.

The J gene is TRBJ2-7, the V gene TRBV25-1; perhaps TRBD2 as D (5 bases). Trimming left V 0 bases short and J 5 bases short, with 11 bases between. Germline CDR1 and CDR2: MGHDK and SYGVNS. This CDR3 spans 14 amino acids. CDR3 protein: CASSEYGAADEQYF. Here the CDR3 DNA reads TGTGCCAGCAGTGAATACGGAGCGGCGGACGAGCAGTACTTC.

V usage is TRBV6-5 and J usage is TRBJ2-1; weak D call: TRBD2 (6 bases). The CDR3 is 15 amino acids. CDR1 is MNHEY, CDR2 SVGAGI, per germline. Trimming shortened V by 5 bases and J by 2 bases, and 13 bases separated the two germline ends. CDR3 residues: CASSGRGFAYNEQFF. The CDR3 nucleotides are TGTGCCAGCAGTGGACGGGGGTTCGCCTACAATGAGCAGTTCTTC.

The rearrangement uses TRBV28 and TRBJ2-1; 9 bases line up with TRBD2. This CDR3 has 13 residues. Germline values: CDR1 MDHEN, CDR2 SYDVKM. Trimming cost V 4 bases and J 14 bases; bases outside gene matches: 9. Here the CDR3 reads CASSYLIAGEKFF. The CDR3 nucleotides are TGTGCCAGCAGTTACCTCATAGCGGGAGAAAAGTTCTTC.

This chain links TRBV30 with TRBJ1-6, with D tentatively TRBD1 (6 bases). The V gene's germline CDR1 is GTSNPN and CDR2 SVGIG (reference sequence). The CDR3 totals 17 residues. V was clipped by 4 bases and J by 0 bases, with 16 bases between them. The CDR3 coding sequence is TGTGCCTGGATTCCCGGACAGAAGAGCTCCTATAATTCACCCCTCCACTTT. Protein: CAWIPGQKSSYNSPLHF.

As for this clone: Other DNA sequences from this sample encode an identical CDR3 as well. The chain couples TRBV30 to TRBJ2-7, with D possibly being TRBD1 (5 bases). Germline V gives CDR1 GTSNPN, CDR2 SVGIG (reference sequence). Trimming took 1 base from V and 2 from J, leaving 15 bases between them. The CDR3 covers 15 residues. CDR3 sequence: CAWSGGGTTTYEQYF. CDR3 nucleotide sequence: TGTGCCTGGAGTGGGGGCGGCACCACAACCTACGAGCAGTACTTC. Complete variable domain (other parts from reference TRBV30 and TRBJ2-7): SQTIHQWPATLVQPVGSPLSLECTVEGTSNPNLYWYRQAAGRGLQLLFYSVGIGQISSEVPQNLSASRPQDRQFILSSKKLLLSDSGFYLCAWSGGGTTTYEQYFGPGTRLTVT.

This chain joins TRBV6-5 and TRBJ2-2, with TRBD1 matching 7 bases. This CDR3 spans 15 amino acids. J gave up 3 bases and V 5 bases, and 6 bases lay outside the gene matches. From germline, CDR1 is MNHEY and CDR2 SVGAGI. The CDR3 reads CASSPRDSYTGELFF. The CDR3 coding sequence is TGTGCCAGCAGTCCCCGGGACAGCTACACCGGGGAGCTGTTTTTT.

This clone was found a few times. The V call is TRBV5-6, the J call TRBJ2-7; 10 nucleotides align to TRBD2. The CDR3 spans 15 residues. V lost 4 bases, J lost 3 bases, and 7 bases stayed unmatched. Per germline, CDR1 SGHDT and CDR2 YYEEEE. CDR3 in amino acids: CASSPSGGAHYEQYF. In nucleotides, the CDR3 is TGTGCCAGCAGCCCAAGCGGGGGGGCCCACTACGAGCAGTACTTC.

CDR3 amino acids: CASSLDLETQYF. The CDR3 coding sequence is TGTGCCAGCAGTTTAGACTTGGAGACCCAGTACTTC. V is TRBV28 and J is TRBJ2-5; D is unclear. This CDR3 is 12 amino acids long. The V gene's germline CDR1 is MDHEN and CDR2 SYDVKM. V was shortened by 2 bases and J by 5 bases, with 6 bases between the two germline ends.